The 30 T cell receptor beta chains below come from one sample, sequenced in a study of human T cells and chemical hapten exposure. TCRdb reprocessed the RACE reads with MiXCR, giving one entry per CDR3 protein. The sample comprises 150,000 or so distinct CDR3 sequences, 14% of which are singletons, and 1.7% rests with the top ten. Documented time point: patch test 1, 2 weeks after DPC sensitization. Treatment specified: therapeutic diphenylcyclopropenone sensitization with weekly scalp DPC. The material sequenced was whole blood, taken in connection with sensitization to the hapten diphenylcyclopropenone (DPC). These receptors came from a woman aged 25 to 39 with alopecia areata. Some clones in this sample may be carry-over from other donors' samples.

The V and J genes are TRBV7-2 and TRBJ2-7; 12 bases are shared with TRBD2. Germline assignment: CDR1 SGHTA and CDR2 FQGNSA. The CDR3 length is 18 residues. The V and J ends lost 2 bases and 2 bases, in that order; junction bases with no gene match: 10. This chain's CDR3 is CASSLYVTSGGLTYEQYF. The CDR3 DNA reads as TGTGCCAGCAGCTTATATGTGACTAGCGGGGGCCTCACCTACGAGCAGTACTTC. The full variable domain, rest sourced from reference TRBV7-2 and TRBJ2-7, is GAGVSQSPSNKVTEKGKDVELRCDPISGHTALYWYRQSLGQGLEFLIYFQGNSAPDKSGLPSDRFSAERTGGSVSTLTIQRTQQEDSAVYLCASSLYVTSGGLTYEQYFGPGTRLTVT.

At least ten counts were recorded for this clonotype. The junction shows a germline mismatch at one end, possibly a read error. V and J are TRBV7-7 and TRBJ2-5; no clear D gene. The germline gives CDR1 SSHAT, CDR2 FNYEAQ (reference sequence). CDR3 length: 13 amino acids. The CDR3 reads CASSLGNQETQYF. The CDR3 region has the DNA TGTGCTAGCAGCTTAGGAAACCAAGAGACCCAGTACTTC.

Turning to this clonotype: A single base separates this from a much larger clone, so it may be a read error. V usage is TRBV12-5 and J usage is TRBJ1-1, with D hard to call. The CDR3 covers 13 residues. With 2 bases removed from V and 1 base from J, the gap between germline ends came to 5 bases. In germline, CDR1 is LGHNT, CDR2 FRNRAP. For the CDR3, the DNA is TGTGCTAGTGGTTTGAAGGAGAACACTGAAGCTTTCTTT. This sequence encodes CASGLKENTEAFF. Looking up the rest from reference TRBV12-5 and TRBJ1-1 gives the full variable domain: DARVTQTPRHKVTEMGQEVTMRCQPILGHNTVFWYRQTMMQGLELLAYFRNRAPLDDSGMPKDRFSAEMPDATLATLKIQPSEPRDSAVYFCASGLKENTEAFFGQGTRLTVV.

The J gene is TRBJ2-5, the V gene TRBV6-4; 8 positions agree with TRBD2. Looked up from germline, CDR1 is MRHNA and CDR2 is SNTAGT. The V gene end was trimmed by 0 bases and the J gene end by 3 bases; junction bases not matched to a gene: 18. The CDR3 runs 20 residues. As DNA, the CDR3 is TGTGCCAGCAGTGACTCGAAGCCTAGCGGGCCCGAGGTGCTAGAAGAGACCCAGTACTTC. As protein: CASSDSKPSGPEVLEETQYF.

Here the CDR3 reads CSARGPGQGYNSPLHF. The CDR3 nucleotides are TGCAGTGCTAGAGGCCCGGGACAGGGTTATAATTCACCCCTCCACTTT. V is TRBV20-1 and J is TRBJ1-6, with 9 bases that match TRBD1. The germline V gene encodes CDR1 DFQATT and CDR2 SNEGSKA (reference sequence). The CDR3 length is 16 residues. The V segment lost 1 base and the J segment 4 bases; nucleotides outside the gene matches: 5.

Many counts were recorded for this clonotype. The rearrangement links TRBV20-1 to TRBJ1-5; 8 positions agree with TRBD1. Looked up from germline, CDR1 is DFQATT and CDR2 is SNEGSKA (reference sequence). V dropped 5 bases and J dropped 6; count of bases not matched to a gene: 6. The CDR3 is made up of 13 amino acids. In DNA, the CDR3 is TGCAGTGCTTTACAGGGGGAATTTCAGCCCCAGCATTTT. This encodes CSALQGEFQPQHF.

The chain combines TRBV12-3 or TRBV12-4 with TRBJ1-4; D might be TRBD1 (5 bases). CDR3 length: 14 amino acids. With 6 bases removed from V and 8 bases from J, the gap between germline ends came to 16 bases. In nucleotides, the CDR3 is TGTGCCAGCAGCCCAGGGTCCTGGAGGGAAAAACTGTTTTTT. Translation gives CASSPGSWREKLFF.

This chain joins TRBV14 and TRBJ1-6, with a possible D match to TRBD1 (5 bases). This CDR3 is 16 amino acids long. The V and J ends lost 1 base and 7 bases respectively, with 14 bases between them. Germline CDR1 SGHDN, CDR2 FVKESK. CDR3 region: CASSQVWNAGNSPLHF. CDR3 DNA: TGTGCCAGCAGCCAAGTCTGGAACGCAGGGAATTCACCCCTCCACTTT. Filled out from reference TRBV14 and TRBJ1-6, the complete variable domain reads EAGVTQFPSHSVIEKGQTVTLRCDPISGHDNLYWYRRVMGKEIKFLLHFVKESKQDESGMPNNRFLAERTGGTYSTLKVQPAELEDSGVYFCASSQVWNAGNSPLHFGNGTRLTVT.

The gene calls are TRBV28 and TRBJ1-2; D is uncertain. The CDR3 runs to 12 residues. The germline gives CDR1 MDHEN, CDR2 SYDVKM. Trimming stripped 4 bases from V and 6 bases from J, with 9 bases between. The CDR3 region has the DNA TGTGCCAGCAGTTCCCAAGTCGATGGCTACACCTTC. It is translated as CASSSQVDGYTF.

The V call is TRBV12-3 or TRBV12-4, the J call TRBJ2-3; 12 nucleotides agree with TRBD1. The CDR3 spans 15 residues. The V and J ends lost 3 bases and 6 bases, in that order; junction bases with no gene match: 4. CDR3 sequence (DNA): TGTGCCAGCAGTTTCGGGACAGGGGGCTCTGATACGCAGTATTTT. Protein: CASSFGTGGSDTQYF.

The chain joins TRBV7-2 to TRBJ2-6; maybe TRBD1 (5 bases). Trimming took off 0 bases at V and 1 base at J, with 10 bases between the two ends. This CDR3 has 17 amino acids. The germline V gene has CDR1 SGHTA and CDR2 FQGNSA. CDR3 sequence (DNA): TGTGCCAGCAGCTTAGCATCCACAGGTTCTGGGGCCAACGTCCTGACTTTC. The encoded protein is CASSLASTGSGANVLTF.

The CDR3 region is CASSSTSSGNTIYF. In DNA, the CDR3 is TGCGCCAGCAGCTCTACTAGCTCTGGAAACACCATATATTTT. V gene TRBV5-1 combines with J gene TRBJ1-3, with no clear D. V lost 3 bases, J lost 0 bases, and 7 bases lay in between. The CDR3 totals 14 residues. The germline gives CDR1 SGHRS, CDR2 YFSETQ.

This clonotype was seen repeatedly, ten times or more. This chain links TRBV4-3 with TRBJ1-6, with TRBD1 as a possible D gene (5 bases). V was clipped by 1 base and J by 13 bases, with 17 bases between them. The CDR3 sequence is 15 residues long. CDR1 is LGHNA and CDR2 is YSLEER in the germline V gene. The CDR3 is CASSQGRDLSEPLHF. The CDR3 DNA is TGCGCCAGCAGCCAAGGTCGGGACCTCTCTGAGCCCCTCCACTTT.

The gene calls are TRBV20-1 and TRBJ1-1; TRBD1 matches 7 bases. CDR3 length: 14 amino acids. The trim removed 7 bases at V and 1 base at J, leaving 9 bases unmatched. The V gene's germline CDR1 is DFQATT and CDR2 SNEGSKA (reference sequence). DNA for the CDR3: TGCAGTGGTAAGACAGGGCCTAAGAACACTGAAGCTTTCTTT. This translates into CSGKTGPKNTEAFF.

This clonotype was counted between two and nine times. V gene TRBV2 combines with J gene TRBJ1-2; D is uncertain. CDR1 is SNHLY, CDR2 FYNNEI, per germline. CDR3 size: 15 residues. Trimming removed 1 base from V and 6 bases from J, with 15 bases in between. The CDR3 DNA reads TGTGCCAGCAGTGAAGGGCCCTTCGAAAATGATGGCTACACCTTC. The encoded protein is CASSEGPFENDGYTF.

This clonotype came up many times. The V and J genes are TRBV11-2 and TRBJ1-2; a weak D match, TRBD1 (5 bases). CDR3 length: 12 amino acids. Germline V gene lookup returns CDR1 SGHAT and CDR2 FQNNGV. V gave up 5 bases and J gave up 8 bases, with 12 bases separating them. CDR3 DNA: TGTGCCAGCAGCCATCAGGGTAGAGGCTACACCTTC. As protein: CASSHQGRGYTF.

V is TRBV18 and J is TRBJ2-2; a weak D match, TRBD2 (6 bases). The germline CDR1 and CDR2 sequences are KGHSH and LQKENI. With 3 bases removed from V and 0 bases from J, the gap between germline ends came to 8 bases. The CDR3 runs 15 residues. CDR3 DNA: TGTGCCAGCTCACCCGGGACTTCGAACACCGGGGAGCTGTTTTTT. Amino acids: CASSPGTSNTGELFF.

A few counts support this clonotype. CDR3 protein: CASSLGGFTDTQYF. In DNA, the CDR3 is TGTGCCAGCAGCTTAGGGGGTTTCACAGATACGCAGTATTTT. V is TRBV11-3 and J is TRBJ2-3; D is undetermined. CDR3 length: 14 residues. V was pared by 1 base and J by 2 bases, with 7 bases between. The germline V gene has CDR1 SGHNT and CDR2 YENEEA.

This clonotype was detected ten times or more. The chain joins TRBV20-1 to TRBJ1-2; no clear D. The CDR3 spans 13 residues. CDR1 is DFQATT, CDR2 SNEGSKA, per germline (reference sequence). Trimming took 1 base from V and 7 from J, leaving 13 bases between them. The CDR3 loop is CSARVISGAGYTF. As DNA, the CDR3 is TGCAGTGCTAGAGTTATATCGGGCGCTGGCTACACCTTC.

This clonotype was counted many times. The V and J genes are TRBV7-9 and TRBJ2-2; D unclear. This CDR3 contains 12 residues. The V and J ends lost 7 bases and 6 bases respectively, with 9 bases between them. Germline loops: CDR1 SEHNR, CDR2 FQNEAQ (reference sequence). The CDR3 sequence: CASNLEPGELFF. The DNA of the CDR3 is TGTGCCAGCAACCTGGAGCCCGGGGAGCTGTTTTTT.

CDR3 DNA sequence: TGTGCCAGTAACGCTGGGGCCAACGTCCTGACTTTC. This translates into CASNAGANVLTF. J is TRBJ2-6 and V is TRBV19; no clear D. CDR1 LNHDA and CDR2 SQIVND come from the germline V gene (reference sequence). V lost 7 bases and J 2 bases, leaving 3 bases between the germline ends. The CDR3 runs to 12 residues.

This clonotype has a count of ten or more. CDR3 bases: TGTGCCAGCAAAGCAGGGCCCATGAACTATGGCTACACCTTC. This sequence encodes CASKAGPMNYGYTF. This chain uses TRBV6-2 or TRBV6-3 with TRBJ1-2; possibly TRBD1 for D (5 bases). CDR3 size: 14 residues. Germline V gene sequence: CDR1 MNHEY, CDR2 SVGEGT. Trimming pared 7 bases from V and 2 bases from J, leaving 14 bases between.

The chain is built from TRBV2 and TRBJ2-1; TRBD1 matches 8 bases. The V and J ends lost 8 bases and 2 bases, in that order; junction bases with no gene match: 8. CDR1 is SNHLY and CDR2 is FYNNEI in the germline V gene. There are 15 residues in the CDR3. The CDR3 DNA reads as TGTGCCAGCTTAATCCAGGGGGCCGCCTACAATGAGCAGTTCTTC. Translated, it gives CASLIQGAAYNEQFF. The full variable domain, its missing parts supplied by reference TRBV2 and TRBJ2-1, is EPEVTQTPSHQVTQMGQEVILRCVPISNHLYFYWYRQILGQKVEFLVSFYNNEISEKSEIFDDQFSVERPDGSNFTLKIRSTKLEDSAMYFCASLIQGAAYNEQFFGPGTRLTVL.

The chain is built from TRBV27 and TRBJ1-5, with a weak D call TRBD1 (6 bases). This CDR3 region has 15 residues. Germline V gene lookup returns CDR1 MNHEY and CDR2 SMNVEV (reference sequence). V was clipped by 4 bases and J by 0 bases, with 10 bases between them. CDR3 DNA sequence: TGTGCCAGCAGTTCCAGGGGCCTTAGCAATCAGCCCCAGCATTTT. Its translation is CASSSRGLSNQPQHF.

This chain joins TRBV7-2 and TRBJ2-1, with 12 positions matching TRBD1. The CDR3 has 13 residues. With V trimmed by 7 bases and J by 9 bases, 4 bases remained unmatched. Germline assignment: CDR1 SGHTA and CDR2 FQGNSA. CDR3 protein: CASIRDRGLEQFF. The CDR3 bases are TGTGCCAGCATACGGGACAGGGGGCTTGAGCAGTTCTTC.

This clonotype was seen more than once but under ten times. The chain has TRBV7-2 and TRBJ2-4, with D uncertain. V was clipped by 4 bases and J by 10 bases, with 8 bases between them. The CDR3 covers 11 residues. CDR1 is SGHTA and CDR2 is FQGNSA in the germline V gene. This CDR3 reads CASSSTFIQYF. DNA for the CDR3: TGTGCCAGCAGCTCGACCTTTATTCAGTACTTC.

This clonotype was observed many times. The J gene is TRBJ2-3, the V gene TRBV6-2 or TRBV6-3; 10 bases line up with TRBD1. Trimming at V came to 2 bases and at J to 9 bases, leaving 5 bases not matched to a gene. Germline-derived CDR1 and CDR2 are MNHEY and SVGEGT. The CDR3 totals 14 residues. CDR3 region: CASSYRQGAPTQYF. CDR3 in DNA: TGTGCCAGCAGTTACAGACAGGGGGCCCCGACGCAGTATTTT.

This clonotype came up many times. The V call is TRBV2, the J call TRBJ1-1; 8 nucleotides match TRBD1. The CDR3 has 13 amino acids. Unmatched junction bases numbered 1, after V lost 6 bases and J lost 1 base. Germline V gene lookup returns CDR1 SNHLY and CDR2 FYNNEI. The CDR3 sequence: CASRGQANTEAFF. CDR3 DNA sequence: TGTGCCAGCAGGGGACAGGCGAACACTGAAGCTTTCTTT. Filled out from reference TRBV2 and TRBJ1-1, the complete variable domain reads EPEVTQTPSHQVTQMGQEVILRCVPISNHLYFYWYRQILGQKVEFLVSFYNNEISEKSEIFDDQFSVERPDGSNFTLKIRSTKLEDSAMYFCASRGQANTEAFFGQGTRLTVV.

This clonotype came up many times. The chain combines TRBV28 with TRBJ2-5; no clear D gene. V was clipped by 4 bases and J by 3 bases, with 9 bases between them. The CDR3 spans 13 residues. From germline, CDR1 is MDHEN and CDR2 SYDVKM. This CDR3 is CASSSSVEETQYF. DNA for the CDR3: TGTGCCAGCAGTTCGAGCGTCGAAGAGACCCAGTACTTC.

This clonotype was detected only a few times. The CDR3 protein is CASSLAESTPLQYF. In DNA, the CDR3 is TGTGCCAGCAGCTTAGCTGAATCGACTCCTCTTCAGTACTTC. The rearrangement links TRBV7-2 to TRBJ2-4, with D uncertain. Germline loops: CDR1 SGHTA, CDR2 FQGNSA. V was pared by 0 bases and J by 11 bases, with 14 bases between. This CDR3 comprises 14 residues.